The rows below give T cell receptor beta chains drawn from one sample of a study of shared clonotypes between healthy human individuals. The repertoire was sequenced with immunoSEQ multiplex PCR; TCRdb's copy has only in-frame clones and lacks some. The sample lists more than 1,200,000 clones; around 98.5% were seen once. The sample consisted of naive CD4+ T cells sorted from blood. These receptors all come from a man aged 25 to 40 in good health. Each CDR3 is given with its conserved first and last residue. The order of the fields is D gene, clone size, V gene, J gene, CDR3 DNA, CDR3 protein. The D gene is left open where the match is weak. Size tells how often a clone was seen (once, few, many) or the class of an expanded clone, and some rows leave it out.

d_call: .
clone_size: .
v_call: TRBV6-1
j_call: TRBJ2-7
cdr3_nt: TGTGCCAGCAGTGTACTAACGGACAGCTCCTACGAGCAGTACTTC
cdr3_aa: CASSVLTDSSYEQYF

d_call: .
clone_size: once
v_call: TRBV7-9
j_call: TRBJ1-5
cdr3_nt: TGTGCCAGCAGCTCCTCCTCTGGGACAAAGGGGAGCAATCAGCCCCAGCATTTT
cdr3_aa: CASSSSSGTKGSNQPQHF

d_call: TRBD2
clone_size: .
v_call: TRBV5-1
j_call: TRBJ2-2
cdr3_nt: TGCGCCAGCAGCTTGGAAGGCCCCCTACTAGCGGCGAACACCGGGGAGCTGTTTTTT
cdr3_aa: CASSLEGPLLAANTGELFF

d_call: TRBD2
clone_size: .
v_call: TRBV28
j_call: TRBJ2-7
cdr3_nt: TGTGCCAGCAGTGTAAGCGGGACTAGCGGGAGGAACGGGCAGTACTTC
cdr3_aa: CASSVSGTSGRNGQYF

d_call: .
clone_size: .
v_call: TRBV28
j_call: TRBJ1-1
cdr3_nt: TGTGCCAGCAGCCGGAACAGGAACACTGAAGCTTTCTTT
cdr3_aa: CASSRNRNTEAFF

d_call: .
clone_size: .
v_call: TRBV7-8
j_call: TRBJ2-3
cdr3_nt: TGTGCCAGCAGCTTAGTTTTTAGGGCTAGCGGCACAGATACGCAGTATTTT
cdr3_aa: CASSLVFRASGTDTQYF

d_call: TRBD2
clone_size: .
v_call: TRBV5-1
j_call: TRBJ2-2
cdr3_nt: TGCGCCACCACCATCGCGGGAGGTTTAACCGGGGAGCTGTTTTTT
cdr3_aa: CATTIAGGLTGELFF

d_call: .
clone_size: .
v_call: TRBV2
j_call: TRBJ2-5
cdr3_nt: TGTGCCAGCAGAGAAACAGAGTCAGAGACCCAGTACTTC
cdr3_aa: CASRETESETQYF

d_call: .
clone_size: .
v_call: TRBV18
j_call: TRBJ1-3
cdr3_nt: TGTGCCAGCTCACCTACAGACTCTGGAAACACCATATATTTT
cdr3_aa: CASSPTDSGNTIYF

d_call: TRBD1
clone_size: .
v_call: TRBV6-5
j_call: TRBJ2-1
cdr3_nt: TGTGCCAGCAGTTACGACAGGGACTCCTACAATGAGCAGTTCTTC
cdr3_aa: CASSYDRDSYNEQFF

d_call: .
clone_size: .
v_call: TRBV18
j_call: TRBJ2-1
cdr3_nt: TGTGCCAGCTCACCTAAGCGGGCGGGCAACGGGAATGAGCAGTTCTTC
cdr3_aa: CASSPKRAGNGNEQFF

d_call: TRBD1
clone_size: .
v_call: TRBV7-9
j_call: TRBJ1-4
cdr3_nt: TGTGCCAGCCTCCGACCGGGACAGCCAAATGAAAAACTGTTTTTT
cdr3_aa: CASLRPGQPNEKLFF

d_call: .
clone_size: once
v_call: TRBV11-2
j_call: TRBJ1-1
cdr3_nt: TGTGCCAGCGAGACAGGAGTTAACACTGAAGCTTTCTTT
cdr3_aa: CASETGVNTEAFF

d_call: TRBD2
clone_size: .
v_call: TRBV11-2
j_call: TRBJ2-7
cdr3_nt: TGTGCCAGCAGCTTAGATTCTAGCGGGGGGATGCGTTTCGAGCAGTACTTC
cdr3_aa: CASSLDSSGGMRFEQYF

d_call: TRBD1
clone_size: .
v_call: TRBV7-2
j_call: TRBJ1-2
cdr3_nt: TGTGCCAGCAGCCCAGGACAGGGGGCGAAAAATAACTATGGCTACACCTTC
cdr3_aa: CASSPGQGAKNNYGYTF

d_call: TRBD1
clone_size: .
v_call: TRBV28
j_call: TRBJ2-7
cdr3_nt: TGTGCCAGCAGTTTCAAGACAGGGACGTATAGGTACGAGCAGTACTTC
cdr3_aa: CASSFKTGTYRYEQYF

d_call: .
clone_size: .
v_call: TRBV18
j_call: TRBJ1-2
cdr3_nt: TGTGCCAGCTCACCACCCTCCGGGACCAACAACTATGGCTACACCTTC
cdr3_aa: CASSPPSGTNNYGYTF

d_call: .
clone_size: .
v_call: TRBV15
j_call: TRBJ2-7
cdr3_nt: TGTGCCACCAGCAGAGCGGCGGACGACTACGAGCAGTACTTC
cdr3_aa: CATSRAADDYEQYF

d_call: .
clone_size: .
v_call: TRBV21-1
j_call: TRBJ1-3
cdr3_nt: TGTGCCAGCAGCAATAGGCAGGGGCCAGGAAACACCATATATTTT
cdr3_aa: CASSNRQGPGNTIYF

d_call: .
clone_size: .
v_call: TRBV7-8
j_call: TRBJ2-1
cdr3_nt: TGTGCCAGCAGCCCGCTTCGGAGCTCCTACAATGAGCAGTTCTTC
cdr3_aa: CASSPLRSSYNEQFF

d_call: TRBD2
clone_size: .
v_call: TRBV29-1
j_call: TRBJ2-1
cdr3_nt: TGCAGCGTTGAAGGGGCCCTAGCGGGATACAATGAGCAGTTCTTC
cdr3_aa: CSVEGALAGYNEQFF

d_call: .
clone_size: .
v_call: TRBV7-9
j_call: TRBJ1-1
cdr3_nt: TGTGCCAGCAGCTTAGCGAACAGGGTGAAAGACACTGAAGCTTTCTTT
cdr3_aa: CASSLANRVKDTEAFF

d_call: .
clone_size: .
v_call: TRBV28
j_call: TRBJ1-5
cdr3_nt: TGTGCCAGCATCCTGGGCCGATCCGATCAGCCCCAGCATTTT
cdr3_aa: CASILGRSDQPQHF

d_call: TRBD2
clone_size: .
v_call: TRBV27
j_call: TRBJ2-1
cdr3_nt: TGTGCCAGCAGTTTATTGGGACTAGCGGGAAACTACAATGAGCAGTTCTTC
cdr3_aa: CASSLLGLAGNYNEQFF

d_call: TRBD2
clone_size: .
v_call: TRBV7-2
j_call: TRBJ2-1
cdr3_nt: TGTGCCAGCAGCTTAGCGCTGGCGGGAGTTCGCAATGAGCAGTTCTTC
cdr3_aa: CASSLALAGVRNEQFF

d_call: .
clone_size: .
v_call: TRBV19
j_call: TRBJ1-5
cdr3_nt: TGTGCCAGTAGTTGGAACTTCCTCAGGCAGCCCCAGCATTTT
cdr3_aa: CASSWNFLRQPQHF

d_call: .
clone_size: .
v_call: TRBV2
j_call: TRBJ2-7
cdr3_nt: TGTGCCAGCAGTGACCAGACAGGAGCCTACGAGCAGTACTTC
cdr3_aa: CASSDQTGAYEQYF

d_call: .
clone_size: .
v_call: TRBV18
j_call: TRBJ1-1
cdr3_nt: TGTGCCAGCTCACCTTTGGGGCGGGCGGACACTGAAGCTTTCTTT
cdr3_aa: CASSPLGRADTEAFF